This entry describes one TCR beta chain. The sample originates from a study of blood T cell repertoires in COVID-19. Looking at the study overall: Nucleic acid was either cDNA or gDNA, and it came from T cells, B-cell-depleted T cells, or PBMCs.

Germline assignment: CDR1 SNHLY and CDR2 FYNNEI. With 8 bases removed from V and 1 base from J, the gap between germline ends came to 14 bases. This CDR3 spans 14 amino acids. Here immunoSEQ multiplex PCR was the method, and the copy in TCRdb shows in-frame clones only, minus some. The table lists just under 60,000 clones, around nine tenths of them singletons. The sequence came from a man aged 55 to 70 with acute or convalescent COVID-19. This chain uses TRBV2 with TRBJ1-1; D might be TRBD1 (5 bases). Sequenced sample: peripheral blood. CDR3 sequence: CASRQGLTNTEAFF. CDR3 in DNA: TGTGCCAGCCGGCAGGGCCTTACGAACACTGAAGCTTTCTTT.